What follows are 26 T cell receptor beta chains derived from one specimen sequenced in a study of shared clonotypes between healthy human individuals. Clones were read by immunoSEQ multiplex PCR, and TCRdb kept only the in-frame ones, dropping some. In the table there are hundreds of thousands of clones, less than 80% of which are singletons. Sequenced: memory CD4+ T cells sorted from blood. Documented subset: CD45RA-negative fraction. The receptors come from a woman aged 25 to 39 in good health.

V gene TRBV6-4 combines with J gene TRBJ2-1; tentatively, D is TRBD2 (5 bases). V lost 10 bases and J 2 bases, leaving 12 bases between the germline ends. Germline loops: CDR1 MRHNA, CDR2 SNTAGT. This CDR3 comprises 13 residues. This CDR3 is CAIRSGAYNEQFF. CDR3 nucleotide sequence: TGTGCCATCCGATCCGGGGCCTACAATGAGCAGTTCTTC.

This clone has a handful of counts. CDR3 sequence (DNA): TGTGCCAGCAGTGAATGGGGCGGCCTGGTCGAAAAACTGTTTTTT. It codes for CASSEWGGLVEKLFF. The chain uses TRBV6-1 and TRBJ1-4, with D maybe TRBD1 (5 bases). Trimming removed 2 bases from V and 8 bases from J, with 15 bases in between. Germline lookup yields CDR1 MNHNS and CDR2 SASEGT. The CDR3 has 15 residues.

V gene TRBV5-1 combines with J gene TRBJ2-3, with a possible D match to TRBD2 (6 bases). This CDR3 region has 16 residues. Trimming stripped 0 bases from V and 1 base from J, with 12 bases between. The germline gives CDR1 SGHRS, CDR2 YFSETQ. This CDR3 reads CASSLAVSSGTDTQYF. CDR3 in DNA: TGCGCCAGCAGCTTGGCCGTCTCTAGCGGCACAGATACGCAGTATTTT.

The chain is built from TRBV2 and TRBJ2-7; 7 nucleotides match TRBD1. V shed 6 bases, J shed 0 bases, and the junction held 5 bases outside the gene matches. The CDR3 sequence is 14 residues long. Germline-derived CDR1 and CDR2 are SNHLY and FYNNEI. The CDR3 loop reads CASRDGQASYEQYF. The CDR3 DNA follows: TGTGCCAGCAGGGACGGACAGGCCTCCTACGAGCAGTACTTC.

The chain couples TRBV5-1 to TRBJ2-7; 9 positions match TRBD1. This CDR3 has 16 amino acids. Trimming took 2 bases from V and 9 from J; bases not matched to a gene: 15. The germline V gene encodes CDR1 SGHRS and CDR2 YFSETQ. CDR3 residues: CASSFLPGQGSRGQYF. Here the CDR3 DNA reads TGCGCCAGCAGCTTCCTACCGGGACAGGGCTCGCGCGGGCAGTACTTC.

The gene calls are TRBV11-3 and TRBJ2-3; D unresolved. Trimming took 5 bases from V and 5 from J, leaving 8 bases between them. The CDR3 has 12 residues. Germline V gene lookup returns CDR1 SGHNT and CDR2 YENEEA. In DNA form, the CDR3 reads TGTGCCAGCAGCCTTTTGGGAGATACGCAGTATTTT. Encoded protein: CASSLLGDTQYF.

This clone was seen only a few times. The V and J genes are TRBV12-5 and TRBJ2-5; 16 nucleotides line up with TRBD2. J gave up 5 bases and V 6 bases, and 9 bases lay outside the gene matches. The CDR3 covers 17 residues. Germline CDR1 and CDR2: LGHNT and FRNRAP. This chain's CDR3 is CASGSGTSGRAYETQYF. DNA of the CDR3: TGTGCTAGTGGGTCCGGGACTAGCGGGAGGGCCTATGAGACCCAGTACTTC. Drawing the rest from reference TRBV12-5 and TRBJ2-5, the complete variable domain is DARVTQTPRHKVTEMGQEVTMRCQPILGHNTVFWYRQTMMQGLELLAYFRNRAPLDDSGMPKDRFSAEMPDATLATLKIQPSEPRDSAVYFCASGSGTSGRAYETQYFGPGTRLLVL.

The V gene is TRBV15, the J gene TRBJ1-5; 7 nucleotides line up with TRBD1. The CDR3 covers 15 residues. V trimming: 5 bases; J trimming: 0 bases; junction bases outside the gene matches: 4. Germline V lookup: CDR1 LNHNV, CDR2 YYDKDF (reference sequence). The CDR3 region is CATSGWTGSNQPQHF. In DNA form, the CDR3 reads TGTGCCACCAGCGGATGGACAGGTAGCAATCAGCCCCAGCATTTT.

The chain is built from TRBV20-1 and TRBJ2-7; no firm D call. This CDR3 contains 10 residues. V was clipped by 3 bases and J by 5 bases, with 5 bases between them. CDR1 is DFQATT, CDR2 SNEGSKA, per germline (reference sequence). The CDR3 loop reads CSASVHEQYF. CDR3 bases: TGCAGTGCTAGCGTCCACGAGCAGTACTTC.

With regard to this clone: A far more abundant clone sits one base away, making this likely a read error. V usage is TRBV7-7 and J usage is TRBJ2-5; weak D call: TRBD2 (5 bases). Trimming left V 1 base short and J 2 bases short, with 8 bases between. Germline CDR1 SSHAT, CDR2 FNYEAQ (reference sequence). This CDR3 spans 14 amino acids. The CDR3 DNA is TGTGCCAGCAGCTTAGACCCGGGACAAGAGACCCAGTACTTC. Translation gives CASSLDPGQETQYF.

The rearrangement joins TRBV11-3 to TRBJ2-3, with D unclear. This CDR3 spans 14 amino acids. Germline V lookup: CDR1 SGHNT, CDR2 YENEEA. Deletions cut 1 base from V and 5 bases from J, with 10 bases between. DNA of the CDR3: TGTGCCAGCAGCTTAGGATCTCAGATAGATACGCAGTATTTT. It encodes CASSLGSQIDTQYF.

The rearrangement links TRBV7-2 to TRBJ2-7; D remains unclear. The CDR3 is made up of 15 amino acids. Germline CDR1 reads SGHTA; CDR2 reads FQGNSA. Between the trimmed V and J ends, which lost 0 bases and 2 bases, there was a span of 11 bases. CDR3 amino acids: CASSLASSLAYEQYF. Here the CDR3 DNA reads TGTGCCAGCAGCTTAGCCTCCTCCTTGGCCTACGAGCAGTACTTC.

The V gene is TRBV5-3, the J gene TRBJ2-7, with a tentative D call TRBD1 (5 bases). TRBV5-3 falls under the ORF class, with uncertain function. Trimming took 4 bases from V and 3 from J, leaving 11 bases between them. This CDR3 contains 13 residues. The CDR3 protein is CARSRRQIYEQYF. The CDR3 DNA sequence: TGTGCCAGAAGCCGAAGACAGATCTACGAGCAGTACTTC.

This clone has a single count. V and J are TRBV19 and TRBJ2-7; a possible D gene is TRBD2 (6 bases). V lost 4 bases and J lost 5, with 12 bases in between. The length of the CDR3 is 13 residues. Germline values: CDR1 LNHDA, CDR2 SQIVND (reference sequence). CDR3 amino acids: CASSRYRGNEQYF. CDR3 in DNA: TGTGCCAGTAGTAGGTACCGCGGGAACGAGCAGTACTTC.

At least ten counts were recorded for this clone. The V gene is TRBV28, the J gene TRBJ1-1; TRBD1 matches at 7 bases. Germline loops: CDR1 MDHEN, CDR2 SYDVKM. Unmatched junction bases numbered 8, after V lost 11 bases and J lost 2 bases. The CDR3 is 13 residues long. CDR3 sequence: CAGTGATNTEAFF. CDR3 in DNA: TGTGCCGGAACAGGGGCGACTAACACTGAAGCTTTCTTT.

The gene calls are TRBV6-6 and TRBJ2-1, with a weak D call TRBD1 (5 bases). Trimming removed 3 bases at V and 5 bases at J, with 11 bases between. The length of the CDR3 is 14 residues. The germline V gene encodes CDR1 MNHNY and CDR2 SVGAGI (reference sequence). The CDR3 region is CASSYQGRDNEQFF. The CDR3 bases are TGTGCCAGCAGTTATCAGGGCCGGGACAATGAGCAGTTCTTC.

The chain recombines TRBV27 with TRBJ2-2; D ambiguous. The CDR3 has 15 residues. The V end was cut by 5 bases, the J end by 5 bases, with 15 bases between. Germline loops: CDR1 MNHEY, CDR2 SMNVEV (reference sequence). The CDR3 DNA follows: TGTGCCAGCAGTCTCACCCCGTCTAGGACCGGGGAGCTGTTTTTT. Its translation: CASSLTPSRTGELFF.

The J gene is TRBJ1-3, the V gene TRBV28; D ambiguous. Trimming left V 2 bases short and J 0 bases short, with 8 bases between. CDR1 and CDR2 from the germline V gene are MDHEN and SYDVKM. This CDR3 is built from 15 residues. This chain's CDR3 is CASSLQLASGNTIYF. As DNA, the CDR3 is TGTGCCAGCAGTTTACAGTTAGCCTCTGGAAACACCATATATTTT.

The V gene is TRBV25-1, the J gene TRBJ2-6, with D possibly matching TRBD1 (5 bases). This CDR3 comprises 17 residues. Germline V gene data show CDR1 as MGHDK and CDR2 as SYGVNS. With 2 bases removed from V and 4 bases from J, the gap between germline ends came to 15 bases. CDR3 loop: CASSEPAQGVGANVLTF. In DNA form, the CDR3 reads TGTGCCAGCAGTGAACCGGCTCAAGGGGTCGGGGCCAACGTCCTGACTTTC.

J is TRBJ2-4 and V is TRBV11-1, with D perhaps matching TRBD2 (6 bases). CDR3 size: 14 residues. V was trimmed by 0 bases and J by 8 bases, leaving 11 bases between them. Germline V gene sequence: CDR1 SGHAT, CDR2 FQDESV (reference sequence). The CDR3 region has the DNA TGTGCCAGCAGCTTAGCTTCGGAGGGTGACATTCAGTACTTC. Its protein product is CASSLASEGDIQYF.

The rearrangement links TRBV2 to TRBJ1-5, with a weak D call TRBD1 (5 bases). Germline assignment: CDR1 SNHLY and CDR2 FYNNEI. Trimming shortened V by 4 bases and J by 7 bases, and 11 bases separated the two germline ends. This CDR3 contains 13 residues. The CDR3 spells CASSGQTYQPQHF. CDR3 sequence (DNA): TGTGCCAGCAGTGGACAGACTTACCAGCCCCAGCATTTT.

The J gene is TRBJ2-7, the V gene TRBV30; maybe TRBD1 (6 bases). Trimming took off 2 bases at V and 6 bases at J, with 14 bases between the two ends. There are 13 residues in the CDR3. CDR1 GTSNPN and CDR2 SVGIG come from the germline V gene (reference sequence). In DNA, the CDR3 is TGTGCCTGGAGTCTCCAGGGGACGGGCGAGCAGTACTTC. As protein: CAWSLQGTGEQYF.

This clone has a single count. CDR3 sequence reads: CSVAPRLPGETQYF. Here the CDR3 DNA reads TGCAGCGTTGCCCCCCGACTTCCCGGTGAGACCCAGTACTTC. The chain recombines TRBV29-1 with TRBJ2-5; D remains ambiguous. V was trimmed by 4 bases and J by 5 bases, leaving 17 bases between them. This CDR3 is built from 14 residues. The germline gives CDR1 SQVTM, CDR2 ANQGSEA.

With regard to this clone: Distinct nucleotide sequences in the sample also encode this CDR3. The chain uses TRBV4-1 and TRBJ2-1, with a tentative D call TRBD2 (5 bases). Germline CDR1 MGHRA, CDR2 YSYEKL. Trimming cost V 0 bases and J 7 bases, with 10 bases left between them. This CDR3 comprises 14 residues. As DNA, the CDR3 is TGCGCCAGCAGCCAAGATCCGGGGAGAAATGAGCAGTTCTTC. Translated, it gives CASSQDPGRNEQFF.

A few counts support this clone. Distinct nucleotide sequences in the sample also encode this CDR3. The rearrangement joins TRBV7-2 to TRBJ2-2; D assignment may be TRBD1 or TRBD2 (5 bases each). CDR1 and CDR2 (germline): SGHTA, FQGNSA. CDR3 length: 16 residues. Trimming left V 5 bases short and J 4 bases short, with 17 bases between. CDR3 sequence (DNA): TGTGCCAGCAGCCCTAACGCCGGGGCGGGCACCGGGGAGCTGTTTTTT. It yields the protein CASSPNAGAGTGELFF.

CDR3 nucleotides: TGTGCCAGCAGCAAACAGGGGGCCGAGACCGGGGAGCTGTTTTTT. It encodes CASSKQGAETGELFF. The V and J genes are TRBV7-3 and TRBJ2-2, with TRBD1 identical over 9 bases. Germline assignment: CDR1 SGHTA and CDR2 FQGTGA. This CDR3 has 15 residues. With V trimmed by 5 bases and J by 5 bases, 6 bases remained unmatched.